The clone carrying this T cell receptor beta chain was counted ten times or more. What it recognizes is unknown. Losses at the gene ends were 3 bases for V and 2 bases for J; bases not matched to a gene: 6. The CDR3 sequence is 17 residues long. Per germline, CDR1 KGHDR and CDR2 SFDVKD. A single record per CDR3 protein comes from TCRdb applying MiXCR to the 5' RACE reads. This table holds about 95,000 distinct CDR3 sequences, roughly 10% found once. The record originates from a study of spatial heterogeneity in lung cancer. Overall study: Detection consistently yielded more beta chains than alpha chains.

Study-wide results and limits: Blood carried ubiquitous expanded tumor TCRs more at resection than follow-up.

Documented time point: sample taken at primary tumor resection. Whole RNA obtained from tumor, nontumor lung or frozen PBMC underwent sequencing without sorting. V gene TRBV24-1 combines with J gene TRBJ2-5; the match to TRBD2 covers 12 bases. The material was PBMCs, obtained at surgery. The source is a male donor with early-stage non-small cell lung cancer. CDR3 sequence reads: CATSDPGLAGRQETQYF. CDR3 coding DNA: TGTGCCACCAGTGATCCCGGACTAGCGGGGCGACAAGAGACCCAGTACTTC.